The 8 T cell receptor beta chains below were found in one sample sequenced in a study of cytomegalovirus exposure and HLA in healthy donors. The PCR had 60 Vbeta and 13 Jbeta primers. The method was immunoSEQ multiplex PCR; TCRdb's version includes in-frame clones alone and lacks a portion of them. The sample holds around 260,000 clones; about 80% are singletons and the top ten take over 0.3%. Sequencing was performed on PBMCs. The receptor set was obtained from a girl aged 2 to 9 in good health and CMV-seronegative.

This clone has just a few counts. The chain is built from TRBV5-4 and TRBJ1-1, with 10 nucleotides matching TRBD1. The germline V gene encodes CDR1 SGHNT and CDR2 YYREEE (reference sequence). CDR3 length equals 15 residues. V lost 2 bases to trimming and J lost 5 bases; unmatched junction nucleotides: 6. CDR3 sequence: CASSFGTGAGTEAFF. The CDR3 DNA follows: TGTGCCAGCAGCTTCGGGACAGGGGCGGGTACTGAAGCTTTCTTT.

This clone was observed a handful of times. The chain links TRBV2 to TRBJ2-1; D unresolved. CDR3 length: 13 amino acids. Germline CDR1 SNHLY, CDR2 FYNNEI. V shed 7 bases and J shed 13 bases, with 20 bases lying between them. CDR3 in DNA: TGTGCCAGCACCCCCGAGCAACGGGTCGGACAGTTCTTC. Its protein is CASTPEQRVGQFF.

V gene TRBV6-5 combines with J gene TRBJ1-4, with D perhaps matching TRBD1 (6 bases). V gave up 2 bases and J gave up 4 bases, with 8 bases separating them. In germline, CDR1 is MNHEY, CDR2 SVGAGI. The CDR3 is 14 amino acids. CDR3 region: CASSYGQNNEKLFF. Written as DNA, the CDR3 is TGTGCCAGCAGTTACGGACAGAATAATGAAAAACTGTTTTTT.

The V gene is TRBV12-5, the J gene TRBJ1-1; TRBD1 agrees at 7 bases. J lost 3 bases, V lost 0 bases, and 10 bases had no gene match. CDR3 size: 17 residues. Looked up from germline, CDR1 is LGHNT and CDR2 is FRNRAP. The CDR3 protein is CASGLVTSRDRYTEAFF. The CDR3 bases are TGTGCTAGTGGTTTGGTAACATCGCGGGACAGATACACTGAAGCTTTCTTT.

J is TRBJ2-2 and V is TRBV5-1; D is unclear. V was shortened by 0 bases and J by 6 bases, with 12 bases between the two germline ends. Per germline, CDR1 SGHRS and CDR2 YFSETQ. This CDR3 spans 15 amino acids. The CDR3 protein is CASSLGRRVSGELFF. CDR3 DNA: TGCGCCAGCAGCTTGGGGAGACGGGTCTCCGGGGAGCTGTTTTTT.

The chain employs TRBV15 and TRBJ2-7, with D tentatively TRBD1 (5 bases). CDR1 is LNHNV, CDR2 YYDKDF, per germline (reference sequence). V was shortened by 0 bases and J by 2 bases, with 11 bases between the two germline ends. The CDR3 contains 15 residues. Here the CDR3 DNA reads TGTGCCACCAGCAGAGATCCTGGACACACCTACGAGCAGTACTTC. It is translated as CATSRDPGHTYEQYF.

The J gene is TRBJ2-3, the V gene TRBV7-2; D gene uncertain. Trimming cost V 1 base and J 1 base, with 15 bases left between them. Germline V gene lookup returns CDR1 SGHTA and CDR2 FQGNSA. CDR3 size: 17 residues. The CDR3 sequence is CASSLGASSSRTDTQYF. In nucleotides, the CDR3 is TGTGCCAGCAGCTTAGGAGCGAGCTCTTCTCGCACAGATACGCAGTATTTT.

V gene TRBV29-1 combines with J gene TRBJ2-2, with TRBD1 identical over 11 bases. Germline values: CDR1 SQVTM, CDR2 ANQGSEA. This CDR3 is 16 amino acids long. The J segment lost 5 bases and the V segment lost 6 bases, leaving 11 bases of the junction unmatched. The CDR3 DNA is TGCAGCGTCGCACCGGGACAGGGGGTAAATACCGGGGAGCTGTTTTTT. This gives the protein CSVAPGQGVNTGELFF.